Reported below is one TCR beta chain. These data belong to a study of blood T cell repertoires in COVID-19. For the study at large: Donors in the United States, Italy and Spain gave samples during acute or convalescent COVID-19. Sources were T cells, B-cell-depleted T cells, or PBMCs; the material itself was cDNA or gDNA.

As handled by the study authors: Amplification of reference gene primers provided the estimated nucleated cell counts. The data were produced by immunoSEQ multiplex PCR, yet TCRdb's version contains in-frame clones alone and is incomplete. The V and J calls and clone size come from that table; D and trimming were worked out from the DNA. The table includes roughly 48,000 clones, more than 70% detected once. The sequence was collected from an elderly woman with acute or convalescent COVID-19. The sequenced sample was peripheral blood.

This CDR3 is CASRPEQGETEAFF. The CDR3, as DNA: TGCGCCAGCAGACCAGAACAGGGTGAGACTGAAGCTTTCTTT. This sequence joins TRBV5-1 and TRBJ1-1; D perhaps matches TRBD1 (6 bases). CDR3 length: 14 residues. Trimming pared 5 bases from V and 5 bases from J, leaving 16 bases between. The germline V gene has CDR1 SGHRS and CDR2 YFSETQ. Full variable domain (remainder filled in from reference TRBV5-1 and TRBJ1-1): KAGVTQTPRYLIKTRGQQVTLSCSPISGHRSVSWYQQTPGQGLQFLFEYFSETQRNKGNFPGRFSGRQFSNSRSEMNVSTLELGDSALYLCASRPEQGETEAFFGQGTRLTVV.